The 22 T cell receptor beta chains in this list originate from one sample, sequenced in a study of T-cell memory formation after mild COVID-19. MiXCR, run by TCRdb on the 5' RACE reads, gives a single entry per CDR3 protein. The sample holds 130,000 to 150,000 distinct CDR3 sequences, 19% seen once. Sequenced material: PBMCs or a T cell subset sorted from them (not recorded which). The receptor source for this set is an adult woman who had mild COVID-19 (a few samples of this study predate the infection). Cell type and time point are not known.

The chain combines TRBV7-2 with TRBJ2-1; D may match TRBD1 or TRBD2 (5 bases each). This CDR3 spans 15 amino acids. Trimming stripped 4 bases from V and 5 bases from J, with 15 bases between. Per germline, CDR1 SGHTA and CDR2 FQGNSA. The CDR3 is CASSWTGTSNNEQFF. DNA of the CDR3: TGTGCCAGCAGCTGGACTGGGACCAGTAACAATGAGCAGTTCTTC.

This clonotype appeared a few times. The chain links TRBV5-1 to TRBJ2-1; 16 bases align to TRBD2. The CDR3 covers 17 residues. V was pared by 7 bases and J by 12 bases, with 16 bases of the junction left unmatched. Germline loops: CDR1 SGHRS, CDR2 YFSETQ. This CDR3 reads CASHRDAGTSGRGRQFF. DNA of the CDR3: TGCGCCAGCCACCGAGACGCCGGGACTAGCGGGAGGGGAAGGCAGTTCTTC.

The table lists this clonotype with a few counts. This chain uses TRBV7-3 with TRBJ2-3; TRBD2 matches 11 bases. From germline, CDR1 is SGHTA and CDR2 FQGTGA. V lost 5 bases to trimming and J lost 4 bases; unmatched junction nucleotides: 8. CDR3 length equals 16 residues. For the CDR3, the DNA is TGTGCCAGCAGCGCTACTAGCGGGGGCTATGCAGATACGCAGTATTTT. It codes for CASSATSGGYADTQYF.

The V and J genes are TRBV27 and TRBJ1-4, with D maybe TRBD1 (6 bases). Germline CDR1 reads MNHEY; CDR2 reads SMNVEV (reference sequence). V was cut by 5 bases and J by 5 bases, with 18 bases left in between. The CDR3 extends over 16 amino acids. The CDR3 DNA reads TGTGCCAGCAGTCCGAGAACGGGGGGGGGCAATGAAAAACTGTTTTTT. Protein product: CASSPRTGGGNEKLFF. The full variable domain, in which reference TRBV27 and TRBJ1-4 provide the parts outside the CDR3, is EAQVTQNPRYLITVTGKKLTVTCSQNMNHEYMSWYRQDPGLGLRQIYYSMNVEVTDKGDVPEGYKVSRKEKRNFPLILESPSPNQTSLYFCASSPRTGGGNEKLFFGSGTQLSVL.

The CDR3 reads CASSNSGGGTYNEQFF. The CDR3 DNA reads TGTGCCAGCAGCAATAGCGGGGGGGGGACCTACAATGAGCAGTTCTTC. This chain links TRBV7-8 with TRBJ2-1; 11 nucleotides line up with TRBD2. Germline V gives CDR1 SGHVS, CDR2 FQNEAQ. Unmatched junction bases numbered 5, after V lost 5 bases and J lost 2 bases. The length of the CDR3 is 16 residues.

This clonotype was observed a handful of times. The CDR3 region has the DNA TGTGCCAGCAGCCACCTCCTCGGGGGGGGGACCGGGGAGCTGTTTTTT. Translation gives CASSHLLGGGTGELFF. The V gene is TRBV5-5, the J gene TRBJ2-2; 8 nucleotides line up with TRBD2. Unmatched junction bases numbered 10, after V lost 4 bases and J lost 5 bases. The CDR3 spans 16 residues. Germline V lookup: CDR1 SGHKS, CDR2 YYEKEE (reference sequence).

This clonotype was seen more than once but under ten times. The rearrangement uses TRBV20-1 and TRBJ1-2; D remains unclear. CDR1 DFQATT and CDR2 SNEGSKA come from the germline V gene (reference sequence). V lost 6 bases and J 6 bases, leaving 14 bases between the germline ends. The CDR3 consists of 12 residues. CDR3 bases: TGCAGTGCCAGTTGGGCGTGGGATGGCTACACCTTC. Amino acid sequence: CSASWAWDGYTF.

This clonotype was observed a few times. The J gene is TRBJ2-7, the V gene TRBV2; unclear D gene. V was cut by 6 bases and J by 1 base, with 7 bases left in between. The CDR3 contains 12 residues. Germline V gene lookup returns CDR1 SNHLY and CDR2 FYNNEI. The CDR3 here is CASRMASYEQYF. CDR3 coding DNA: TGTGCCAGCAGGATGGCATCCTACGAGCAGTACTTC.

This clonotype has only a few counts. The gene calls are TRBV5-5 and TRBJ2-1, with 7 bases aligning to TRBD1. V shed 4 bases and J 5 bases; nucleotides not matched to a gene: 3. Germline-derived CDR1 and CDR2 are SGHKS and YYEKEE (reference sequence). The CDR3 consists of 13 residues. The CDR3 spells CASSRDRDNEQFF. CDR3 DNA: TGTGCCAGCAGCCGGGACAGAGACAATGAGCAGTTCTTC.

The V call is TRBV4-1, the J call TRBJ1-5; D remains unclear. The germline CDR1 and CDR2 sequences are MGHRA and YSYEKL. Trimming took 3 bases from V and 2 from J, leaving 17 bases between them. This CDR3 comprises 17 residues. This CDR3 is CASSQVLSGSGNQPQHF. The CDR3, as DNA: TGCGCCAGCAGCCAGGTCCTTTCGGGCTCGGGCAATCAGCCCCAGCATTTT.

This clonotype has only a few counts. The chain has TRBV7-9 and TRBJ2-1; D could derive from TRBD1 or TRBD2 (5 bases each). The ends were cut back, 5 bases at V and 8 bases at J, with 13 bases in the middle. CDR1 and CDR2 (germline): SEHNR, FQNEAQ (reference sequence). The CDR3 consists of 13 residues. The DNA of the CDR3 is TGTGCCAGCAGCCTACGTCGGGACGATGAGCAGTTCTTC. Its protein product is CASSLRRDDEQFF.

This clonotype has a handful of counts. J is TRBJ1-1 and V is TRBV5-1, with no clear D. Trimming took off 0 bases at V and 10 bases at J, with 13 bases between the two ends. CDR3 length: 13 amino acids. Germline V gene data show CDR1 as SGHRS and CDR2 as YFSETQ. In DNA, the CDR3 is TGCGCCAGCAGCTTGGTAGGGCAGTTGACAGCTTTCTTT. This codes for CASSLVGQLTAFF. Together with reference TRBV5-1 and TRBJ1-1, the CDR3 gives the full variable domain: KAGVTQTPRYLIKTRGQQVTLSCSPISGHRSVSWYQQTPGQGLQFLFEYFSETQRNKGNFPGRFSGRQFSNSRSEMNVSTLELGDSALYLCASSLVGQLTAFFGQGTRLTVV.

This clonotype was seen a handful of times. The chain is built from TRBV18 and TRBJ2-7, with D perhaps TRBD2 (6 bases). V lost 6 bases to trimming and J lost 4 bases, with 19 bases between them. This CDR3 spans 15 amino acids. Germline CDR1 and CDR2: KGHSH and LQKENI. The CDR3 DNA is TGTGCCAGCTCCCGACTAGGCCCACCGGCATACGAGCAGTACTTC. Its translation: CASSRLGPPAYEQYF.

This clonotype was seen a handful of times. The chain recombines TRBV15 with TRBJ2-1; D is undetermined. With 0 bases removed from V and 12 bases from J, the gap between germline ends came to 9 bases. This CDR3 contains 12 residues. Per the germline V gene, CDR1 is LNHNV and CDR2 is YYDKDF (reference sequence). CDR3 DNA: TGTGCCACCAGCAGAGATAATCAAGCGCAGTTCTTC. As protein: CATSRDNQAQFF.

There are many counts of this clonotype. This rearrangement joins TRBV5-1 to TRBJ2-5; 9 nucleotides align to TRBD2. There are 16 residues in the CDR3. The germline V gene encodes CDR1 SGHRS and CDR2 YFSETQ. The V and J ends lost 0 bases and 1 base, in that order; junction bases with no gene match: 4. CDR3 nucleotide sequence: TGCGCCAGCAGCTTGGTCCCTAGCGGGACCCAAGAGACCCAGTACTTC. As protein: CASSLVPSGTQETQYF.

This clonotype was recorded many times. The chain couples TRBV20-1 to TRBJ2-3, with 8 bases lining up with TRBD2. Looked up from germline, CDR1 is DFQATT and CDR2 is SNEGSKA (reference sequence). The CDR3 length is 14 residues. The ends lost 6 bases at V and 1 base at J; junction bases unmatched: 6. CDR3: CSAPWREGTDTQYF. CDR3 coding DNA: TGCAGTGCCCCTTGGCGGGAGGGCACAGATACGCAGTATTTT.

The sample holds a few counts of this clonotype. The chain recombines TRBV5-1 with TRBJ2-5, with TRBD2 matching over 10 bases. The CDR3 consists of 17 residues. Per germline, CDR1 SGHRS and CDR2 YFSETQ. The V and J ends lost 2 bases and 0 bases, in that order; junction bases with no gene match: 7. The CDR3 coding sequence is TGCGCCAGCAGCTTCCTAGGACTAGCGGATAACCAAGAGACCCAGTACTTC. Its translation: CASSFLGLADNQETQYF.

The rearrangement joins TRBV20-1 to TRBJ1-1; D might be TRBD1 (5 bases). Germline-derived CDR1 and CDR2 are DFQATT and SNEGSKA (reference sequence). The ends were cut back, 3 bases at V and 0 bases at J, with 14 bases in the middle. The CDR3 covers 15 residues. CDR3 amino acids: CSASRPGSMNTEAFF. The CDR3 coding sequence is TGCAGTGCTAGCCGGCCAGGGTCGATGAACACTGAAGCTTTCTTT.

The sample holds a few counts of this clonotype. This sequence joins TRBV24-1 and TRBJ2-2; 10 positions agree with TRBD1. Germline CDR1 is KGHDR and CDR2 is SFDVKD. CDR3 length equals 15 residues. With V trimmed by 3 bases and J by 4 bases, 1 base remained unmatched. CDR3 protein: CATSDRQGATGELFF. CDR3 nucleotides: TGTGCCACCAGTGATCGACAGGGGGCCACCGGGGAGCTGTTTTTT.

The chain combines TRBV5-1 with TRBJ2-5, with 11 bases aligning to TRBD2. V lost 5 bases, J lost 3 bases, and 6 bases stayed unmatched. CDR1 and CDR2 (germline): SGHRS, YFSETQ. The CDR3 covers 15 residues. Written as DNA, the CDR3 is TGCGCCAGCAGGCCCGGGACTAGCGGAAAAGAGACCCAGTACTTC. This codes for CASRPGTSGKETQYF.

The rearrangement joins TRBV6-2 or TRBV6-3 to TRBJ2-7; 9 bases agree with TRBD2. The ends lost 2 bases at V and 4 bases at J; junction bases unmatched: 9. The germline CDR1 and CDR2 sequences are MNHEY and SVGEGT. The CDR3 length is 16 residues. CDR3 sequence (DNA): TGTGCCAGCAGTTACCGGCTAGCGGGATTGAAGTACGAGCAGTACTTC. Encoded protein: CASSYRLAGLKYEQYF.

The chain employs TRBV20-1 and TRBJ2-5; D perhaps matches TRBD2 (5 bases). Trimming stripped 3 bases from V and 3 bases from J, with 8 bases between. Per germline, CDR1 DFQATT and CDR2 SNEGSKA (reference sequence). The CDR3 runs to 12 residues. The CDR3 DNA reads as TGCAGTGCTAGTCGGGATGAAGAGACCCAGTACTTC. Translated: CSASRDEETQYF.